A selection of T cell receptor beta chains follows, all from one sample in a study of cytomegalovirus exposure and HLA in healthy donors. The protocol was immunoSEQ multiplex PCR, while the TCRdb copy is restricted to in-frame clones and leaves out a portion. The repertoire includes about 73,000 clones, about 81% of them detected once, and 9.5% to 15% sits in the top ten. The sequenced sample was PBMCs. These receptors all come from a man between 65 and 79 years old in good health and CMV-seronegative. The CDR3 runs from the conserved cysteine through the conserved F or W. The D gene is left open where the match is weak. Part of the rows lack a size; the others show once, few, many or a class for expanded clones.

TRBJ2-3 | NA | 14 | NA | TRBV18 | TGTGCCAGCTCACCGGGAGGATTCACAGATACGCAGTATTTT | CASSPGGFTDTQYF
TRBJ2-7 | TRBD1 | 15 | NA | TRBV27 | TGTGCCAGCAGCATCGACAGGGGACTGATGAACGAGCAGTACTTC | CASSIDRGLMNEQYF
TRBJ1-3 | TRBD1 | 17 | few | TRBV19 | TGTGCCAGTATGGCCACCAGGACAGGCGCGCTCGGAAACACCATATATTTT | CASMATRTGALGNTIYF
TRBJ2-7 | TRBD1 | 15 | NA | TRBV28 | TGTGCCAGCAGTTTAGGCGGGACAGGGCGACGCGAGCAGTACTTC | CASSLGGTGRREQYF
TRBJ1-2 | TRBD1 | 14 | NA | TRBV6-5 | TGTGCCAGCAGGGTGGACAGGGGATATGATGGCTACACCTTC | CASRVDRGYDGYTF
TRBJ2-5 | TRBD2 | 17 | NA | TRBV6-4 | TGTGCCAGCAGTGAAAGAGTAGCGGGGCCGTACCAAGAGACCCAGTACTTC | CASSERVAGPYQETQYF
TRBJ2-1 | NA | 14 | few | TRBV10-2 | TGCGCCAGCATCCCCAGCGGGCAAGGCGGTGAGCAGTTCTTC | CASIPSGQGGEQFF
TRBJ2-2 | NA | 15 | NA | TRBV18 | TGTGCCAGCTCACCAGTGCGAGAGAACACCGGGGAGCTGTTTTTT | CASSPVRENTGELFF
TRBJ2-2 | TRBD1 | 17 | NA | TRBV5-4 | TGTGCCAGCAGCTTACGGAGGACAGGATCGAACACCGGGGAGCTGTTTTTT | CASSLRRTGSNTGELFF
TRBJ2-7 | NA | 15 | NA | TRBV19 | TGTGCCAGTAGTATAATGGGGGGAATCGCCTACGAGCAGTACTTC | CASSIMGGIAYEQYF
TRBJ2-1 | NA | 13 | few | TRBV19 | TGTGCCAGTGGTCCGAGTAATGGTGATGAGCAGTTCTTC | CASGPSNGDEQFF
TRBJ1-1 | NA | 14 | NA | TRBV6-5 | TGTGCCAGTATAAAGGCCGCAGGGGACACTGAAGCTTTCTTT | CASIKAAGDTEAFF
TRBJ2-1 | NA | 16 | NA | TRBV9 | TGTGCCAGCAGCGTTGGGACTAGCCAAGGACAGGGTGAGCAGTTCTTC | CASSVGTSQGQGEQFF
TRBJ2-1 | NA | 17 | NA | TRBV19 | TGTGCCAGTAGTATCTTGTATGCGGGGAGTTCCTACAATGAGCAGTTCTTC | CASSILYAGSSYNEQFF
TRBJ2-5 | NA | 16 | NA | TRBV7-2 | TGTGCCAGCAGCTTAGTTGGCGGGTTCAACCAAGAGACCCAGTACTTC | CASSLVGGFNQETQYF
TRBJ2-7 | NA | 11 | NA | TRBV5-8 | TGTGCCAGCAGCTTGGTGGTAGGCGCTAGCTTC | CASSLVVGASF
TRBJ2-1 | NA | 15 | NA | TRBV6-4 | TGTGCCAGCAGTGAAGGACCGGGGGACTACAATGAGCAGTTCTTC | CASSEGPGDYNEQFF
TRBJ2-7 | NA | 14 | NA | TRBV5-1 | TGCGCCAGCTTCAGAGAGGGGGGGACTTACGAGCAGTACTTC | CASFREGGTYEQYF
TRBJ2-1 | NA | 14 | few | TRBV10-3 | TGTGCCATCAGTGAGTTAGCCGCCCACAATGAGCAGTTCTTC | CAISELAAHNEQFF
TRBJ2-5 | NA | 16 | once | TRBV14 | TGTGCCAGCAGCCAGAGACTAGGTTTGGGGCAAGAGACCCAGTACTTC | CASSQRLGLGQETQYF
TRBJ2-7 | TRBD1 | 15 | NA | TRBV6-1 | TGTGCCAGCAGTTCCCCGACAGGGGGCATGTACGAGCAGTACTTC | CASSSPTGGMYEQYF
TRBJ2-2 | TRBD2 | 16 | NA | TRBV18 | TGTGCCAGCTCACTAACTAGCGGGAGGAACACCGGGGAGCTGTTTTTT | CASSLTSGRNTGELFF
TRBJ2-7 | TRBD1 | 14 | once | TRBV10-3 | TGTGCCGCTGACAGGGGGCGCGGGGCCTACGAGCAGTACTTC | CAADRGRGAYEQYF
TRBJ1-5 | NA | 13 | NA | TRBV5-5 | TGTGCCAGCACCTCGGGGGGGAATCAGCCCCAGCATTTT | CASTSGGNQPQHF
TRBJ1-2 | NA | 14 | few | TRBV5-1 | TGCGCCAGCAGCCCAGGGTCCATTAACTATGGCTACACCTTC | CASSPGSINYGYTF
TRBJ2-1 | NA | 17 | NA | TRBV5-5 | TGTGCCAGCAGCTTGTTGGGCAGGGCAGGGGCTTACAATGAGCAGTTCTTC | CASSLLGRAGAYNEQFF
TRBJ2-7 | TRBD2 | 15 | NA | TRBV7-6 | TGTGCCAGCAGCTCAGGGACTAGCGGGCCCCTCGAGCAGTACTTC | CASSSGTSGPLEQYF
TRBJ1-3 | TRBD1 | 15 | NA | TRBV6-5 | TGTGCCAGCAGCACAGACAGGGCCTCTGGAAACACCATATATTTT | CASSTDRASGNTIYF
TRBJ2-1 | TRBD1 | 16 | NA | TRBV18 | TGTGCCAGCTCACCCCCAACAGGGGGCACCTACAATGAGCAGTTCTTC | CASSPPTGGTYNEQFF
TRBJ1-2 | TRBD1 | 13 | NA | TRBV9 | TGTGCCAGCAGCGTCCAGGGGGACTATGGCTACACCTTC | CASSVQGDYGYTF
TRBJ2-3 | TRBD1 | 13 | NA | TRBV7-2 | TGTGCCAGCAGCTGGGGGACAGTAGATACGCAGTATTTT | CASSWGTVDTQYF
TRBJ1-4 | NA | 14 | NA | TRBV30 | TGTGCCTGGAGTGTAGGTTGGGGGCCTGGGAAACTGTTTTTT | CAWSVGWGPGKLFF
TRBJ2-3 | TRBD2 | 15 | NA | TRBV9 | TGTGCCAGCAGCGTCCTAGCGGGGCGCACAGATACGCAGTATTTT | CASSVLAGRTDTQYF
TRBJ2-5 | TRBD2 | 15 | NA | TRBV5-1 | TGCGCCAGCAGCGTACTAGCGGAGCAGCAAGAGACCCAGTACTTC | CASSVLAEQQETQYF
TRBJ1-1 | TRBD1 | 16 | NA | TRBV5-4 | TGTGCCAGCAGCTTACCGGGACAGGGGGCTAACACTGAAGCTTTCTTT | CASSLPGQGANTEAFF
TRBJ2-7 | NA | 16 | few | TRBV6-6 | TGTGCCAGCAGTTACTCGAACACGACTGTCCCCTACGAGCAGTACTTC | CASSYSNTTVPYEQYF
TRBJ1-3 | TRBD1 | 15 | once | TRBV7-2 | TGTGCCAGCAGCTTAGCCGTCCCGGGACAGGGATTCATATATTTT | CASSLAVPGQGFIYF
TRBJ2-2 | TRBD1 | 16 | NA | TRBV9 | TGTGCCAGCAGCGAGGACAGGGGTACTAACACCGGGGAGCTGTTTTTT | CASSEDRGTNTGELFF
TRBJ1-6 | NA | 15 | NA | TRBV7-9 | TGTGCCAGCACTCCTATGGGCCAGGGCAATTCACCCCTCCACTTT | CASTPMGQGNSPLHF
TRBJ2-7 | NA | 12 | NA | TRBV2 | TGTGCCAGCAGCACTAGAAACTACGAGCAGTACTTC | CASSTRNYEQYF
TRBJ1-1 | TRBD1 | 14 | few | TRBV5-1 | TGCGCCAGCAGTCGACAGGGGATAGACACTGAAGCTTTCTTT | CASSRQGIDTEAFF
TRBJ1-4 | NA | 16 | NA | TRBV5-1 | TGCGCCAGCAGCTTTAACGGAGAGGCAACTAATGAAAAACTGTTTTTT | CASSFNGEATNEKLFF
TRBJ2-3 | NA | 12 | NA | TRBV6-6 | TGTGCCAGCAGCCCTACCTCAGATACGCAGTATTTT | CASSPTSDTQYF
TRBJ2-7 | NA | 15 | NA | TRBV28 | TGTGCCAGCAGTTTAAGTTCGGCGGGCTCCTACGAGCAGTACTTC | CASSLSSAGSYEQYF
TRBJ2-5 | TRBD2 | 14 | NA | TRBV7-2 | TGTGCCAGCAGCTGGGCTAGCGGGAGTGAGACCCAGTACTTC | CASSWASGSETQYF
TRBJ2-1 | TRBD2 | 16 | NA | TRBV5-1 | TGCGCCAGCAACTTCAGTACTAGCGGGAGGGCCGTTGAGCAGTTCTTC | CASNFSTSGRAVEQFF
TRBJ2-7 | NA | 14 | NA | TRBV19 | TGTGCCAGTAGTATACAACAGGGAGGGTACGAGCAGTACTTC | CASSIQQGGYEQYF
TRBJ1-4 | TRBD1 | 12 | NA | TRBV29-1 | TGCAGCGTCCGACAGGGTAGGGAAAAACTGTTTTTT | CSVRQGREKLFF
TRBJ2-2 | TRBD1 | 15 | NA | TRBV7-8 | TGTGCCAGCAGCATAAGACAGGGACGGGTCGGGGAGCTGTTTTTT | CASSIRQGRVGELFF
TRBJ1-3 | TRBD1 | 14 | NA | TRBV28 | TGTGCCAGCAGTTTTCAGGGGGGTGGAAACACCATATATTTT | CASSFQGGGNTIYF
TRBJ2-3 | NA | 14 | NA | TRBV28 | TGTGCCAGCAATTCAGGTCCCTTCTCAAATACGCAGTATTTT | CASNSGPFSNTQYF
TRBJ1-1 | NA | 13 | NA | TRBV9 | TGTGCCAGCAGCGTAGCGGTGAACACTGAAGCTTTCTTT | CASSVAVNTEAFF
TRBJ2-2 | TRBD2 | 14 | NA | TRBV4-3 | TGCGCCAGCAGCCGAAGCGGGACCACCGGGGAGCTGTTTTTT | CASSRSGTTGELFF